This T cell receptor beta chain was observed in a study of T-cell reconstitution after alpha-beta-depleted transplantation in children. Overall study results and limits: The high TCRbeta diversity at day 60 in some patients came from surviving recipient T cells and thymic progenitors.

CDR3 length equals 13 residues. Germline V lookup: CDR1 SQVTM, CDR2 ANQGSEA. The V end lost 7 bases, the J end lost 5 bases, and 17 bases lay between the germline ends. This clonotype was recorded a few times. The antigen is unknown. Unique molecular identifiers were incorporated when the TCRbeta library was constructed. TCRdb reprocessed the PCR reads via MiXCR and lists one record per CDR3 protein. The table lists 540,000 or so distinct CDR3 sequences, around 23% of them singletons. The chain combines TRBV29-1 with TRBJ2-5; D may be TRBD2 (7 bases). The sequences come from PBMCs, mostly from graft donor cells, collected 360 days after TCRalphabeta/CD19-depleted stem cell transplant. This TCR was sampled from a boy younger than two who had a stem cell transplant for acute myeloid leukemia, so the T cells may come from the graft donor. The CDR3 loop is CSGKGGATETQYF. CDR3 nucleotides: TGCAGCGGAAAAGGGGGGGCCACGGAGACCCAGTACTTC.